The 9 T cell receptor beta chains in this list originate from one sample, sequenced in a study of identical twins. TCRdb re-derived calls from the 5' RACE reads in MiXCR, one entry per CDR3 protein. The table shows some 600,000 distinct CDR3 sequences, with just over 7% occurring only once. This sample was shared with a second study, whose subject was yellow fever vaccine responses in identical twins.

The sequenced sample was PBMCs. These receptors all stem from a woman aged 18-29 years in good health.

V usage is TRBV24-1 and J usage is TRBJ2-1, with 7 bases lining up with TRBD2. Germline CDR1 is KGHDR and CDR2 is SFDVKD. The CDR3 covers 13 residues. V lost 12 bases, J lost 8 bases, and 12 bases stayed unmatched. CDR3 loop: CAAARGGRDEQFF. CDR3 DNA: TGTGCCGCTGCCCGGGGAGGGAGAGATGAGCAGTTCTTC.

The chain combines TRBV20-1 with TRBJ2-3; 14 nucleotides match TRBD2. The CDR3 sequence is 15 residues long. In germline, CDR1 is DFQATT, CDR2 SNEGSKA (reference sequence). With V trimmed by 6 bases and J by 4 bases, 6 bases remained unmatched. The CDR3 nucleotides are TGCAGTGCCCAAGGACTAGCGGGGGGCCCAGATACGCAGTATTTT. Its protein is CSAQGLAGGPDTQYF.

This clonotype was detected a few times. V gene TRBV20-1 combines with J gene TRBJ2-6; D is ambiguous. CDR1 is DFQATT and CDR2 is SNEGSKA in the germline V gene (reference sequence). The CDR3 contains 15 residues. V lost 0 bases and J 1 base, leaving 7 bases between the germline ends. The DNA of the CDR3 is TGCAGTGCTAGAGACGGACGATCTGGGGCCAACGTCCTGACTTTC. As protein: CSARDGRSGANVLTF.

The chain recombines TRBV4-2 with TRBJ2-5, with 7 bases that match TRBD2. CDR3 length: 16 residues. Germline CDR1 reads LGHNA; CDR2 reads YNFKEQ. V gave up 0 bases and J gave up 5 bases; unmatched junction bases: 9. DNA of the CDR3: TGTGCCAGCAGCCAAGATAGTCTAGCCGGGGGGGAGACCCAGTACTTC. Its protein is CASSQDSLAGGETQYF.

In its sample, this clonotype was seen many times. The CDR3 region has the DNA TGTGCCAGCAGGACGGGAGGGTACAATGAGCAGTTCTTC. The encoded protein is CASRTGGYNEQFF. The gene calls are TRBV6-1 and TRBJ2-1; 8 positions agree with TRBD2. The CDR3 runs 13 residues. The germline V gene has CDR1 MNHNS and CDR2 SASEGT. V was clipped by 6 bases and J by 4 bases; unmatched bases: 2.

There are a few counts of this clonotype. The chain employs TRBV12-3 or TRBV12-4 and TRBJ2-2; 10 nucleotides align to TRBD2. The CDR3 spans 17 residues. V shed 8 bases, J shed 0 bases, and the junction held 9 bases outside the gene matches. CDR3 DNA: TGTGCCAGCTTGACGGGACTAGCGCCTACGAACACCGGGGAGCTGTTTTTT. Translation: CASLTGLAPTNTGELFF.

The sample holds a few counts of this clonotype. The chain links TRBV29-1 to TRBJ1-2; D gene unclear. CDR3 length: 10 amino acids. The germline V and J ends were trimmed by 5 bases and 4 bases, with 5 bases remaining between them. From germline, CDR1 is SQVTM and CDR2 ANQGSEA. This CDR3 is CSVLFYGYTF. The CDR3 DNA reads TGCAGCGTTCTTTTCTATGGCTACACCTTC. The complete variable domain, with remaining parts taken from reference TRBV29-1 and TRBJ1-2, reads SAVISQKPSRDICQRGTSLTIQCQVDSQVTMMFWYRQQPGQSLTLIATANQGSEATYESGFVIDKFPISRPNLTFSTLTVSNMSPEDSSIYLCSVLFYGYTFGSGTRLTVV.

The genes are TRBV18 and TRBJ2-2; TRBD2 aligns across 12 bases. V dropped 6 bases and J dropped 6; count of bases not matched to a gene: 11. Germline lookup yields CDR1 KGHSH and CDR2 LQKENI. The CDR3 is 17 amino acids. This chain's CDR3 is CASSATSGGTSPGELFF. DNA of the CDR3: TGTGCCAGCTCTGCCACTAGCGGGGGGACATCACCCGGGGAGCTGTTTTTT.

In this sample, this clonotype turned up many times. V usage is TRBV20-1 and J usage is TRBJ2-7; 11 nucleotides align to TRBD1. V shed 5 bases, J shed 5 bases, and the junction held 5 bases outside the gene matches. The CDR3 contains 13 residues. CDR1 is DFQATT and CDR2 is SNEGSKA in the germline V gene (reference sequence). The CDR3 sequence: CSADRDRGNEQYF. Written as DNA, the CDR3 is TGCAGTGCTGACCGGGACAGGGGGAACGAGCAGTACTTC.